Below are 11 T cell receptor beta chains sequenced from a single sample in a study of long-term antiretroviral therapy in people with HIV. Survey-level resolution applied to immunoSEQ assay v3.0. The repertoire was sequenced with immunoSEQ multiplex PCR; TCRdb's copy has only in-frame clones and lacks some. The sample lists approximately 32,000 clones; around four fifths were seen once. Sequences were derived from unsorted PBMCs, sampled 0.4 years before starting antiretroviral therapy. Every receptor here comes from a man aged 18 to 35 with HIV.

J is TRBJ1-1 and V is TRBV19; D is unresolved. CDR1 is LNHDA and CDR2 is SQIVND in the germline V gene (reference sequence). Trimming pared 5 bases from V and 3 bases from J, leaving 10 bases between. This CDR3 is built from 13 residues. The CDR3 loop is CASSAGRYTEAFF. CDR3 in DNA: TGTGCCAGTAGTGCCGGACGGTACACTGAAGCTTTCTTT.

The chain recombines TRBV7-8 with TRBJ2-1; D unclear. This CDR3 spans 15 amino acids. Trimming took 2 bases from V and 6 from J, leaving 14 bases between them. CDR1 SGHVS and CDR2 FQNEAQ come from the germline V gene. CDR3 nucleotide sequence: TGTGCCAGCAGCTTAAGTCGGGCAAAGCGCAATGAGCAGTTCTTC. Its translation is CASSLSRAKRNEQFF. The full variable domain, with the rest looked up from reference TRBV7-8 and TRBJ2-1, is GAGVSQSPRYKVAKRGQDVALRCDPISGHVSLFWYQQALGQGPEFLTYFQNEAQLDKSGLPSDRFFAERPEGSVSTLKIQRTQQEDSAVYLCASSLSRAKRNEQFFGPGTRLTVL.

The CDR3: CASSILPGDNEQFF. The CDR3 nucleotides are TGTGCCAGTAGTATCCTCCCCGGTGACAATGAGCAGTTCTTC. The chain uses TRBV19 and TRBJ2-1; D not resolved. Trimming left V 3 bases short and J 5 bases short, with 11 bases between. The CDR3 covers 14 residues. Germline V lookup: CDR1 LNHDA, CDR2 SQIVND (reference sequence).

V gene TRBV19 combines with J gene TRBJ2-6; D gene uncertain. Germline lookup yields CDR1 LNHDA and CDR2 SQIVND (reference sequence). The CDR3 runs to 16 residues. The V gene lost 4 bases and the J gene lost 0 bases, with 10 bases spanning the gap. The CDR3 protein is CASSTQAISGANVLTF. The CDR3 DNA is TGTGCCAGTAGTACCCAGGCTATCTCTGGGGCCAACGTCCTGACTTTC.

The rearrangement uses TRBV9 and TRBJ2-5; D call uncertain. The CDR3 contains 11 residues. Trimming removed 2 bases from V and 4 bases from J, with 3 bases in between. CDR1 and CDR2 from the germline V gene are SGDLS and YYNGEE. CDR3 residues: CASSVIETQYF. The DNA of the CDR3 is TGTGCCAGCAGCGTGATAGAGACCCAGTACTTC.

The chain couples TRBV5-6 to TRBJ1-3; D unclear. The CDR3 covers 14 residues. Looked up from germline, CDR1 is SGHDT and CDR2 is YYEEEE. V was pared by 4 bases and J by 2 bases, with 10 bases between. The DNA of the CDR3 is TGTGCCAGCAGCGTACGGGGAGCTGGAAACACCATATATTTT. Its translation: CASSVRGAGNTIYF.

This clone was seen a handful of times. This chain joins TRBV6-5 and TRBJ1-2; possibly TRBD1 for D (5 bases). Germline loops: CDR1 MNHEY, CDR2 SVGAGI. The CDR3 contains 12 residues. The V end lost 6 bases, the J end lost 4 bases, and 9 bases lay between the germline ends. As DNA, the CDR3 is TGTGCCAGCAGCGGGGACGGCTATGGCTACACCTTC. It specifies CASSGDGYGYTF.

This clone has only one observation. V gene TRBV10-3 combines with J gene TRBJ2-7, with D uncertain. The V end lost 3 bases, the J end lost 1 base, and 13 bases lay between the germline ends. Per germline, CDR1 ENHRY and CDR2 SYGVKD. This CDR3 contains 15 residues. CDR3 region: CAISEVRMLSYEQYF. DNA of the CDR3: TGTGCCATCAGTGAAGTCAGGATGCTATCCTACGAGCAGTACTTC.

V gene TRBV27 combines with J gene TRBJ2-7; D is perhaps TRBD1 (5 bases). The CDR3 extends over 14 amino acids. The germline V and J ends were trimmed by 6 bases and 3 bases, with 15 bases remaining between them. Per germline, CDR1 MNHEY and CDR2 SMNVEV (reference sequence). CDR3 DNA sequence: TGTGCCAGCAGCTCCCGCCCTCAGGGCTACGAGCAGTACTTC. Translating it yields CASSSRPQGYEQYF.

This chain uses TRBV5-1 with TRBJ2-7; 12 bases fit TRBD2. The CDR3 covers 15 residues. The germline CDR1 and CDR2 sequences are SGHRS and YFSETQ. V shed 5 bases and J 5 bases; nucleotides not matched to a gene: 8. The CDR3 spells CASRTLAGGFNEQYF. The CDR3 DNA reads as TGCGCCAGCAGGACACTAGCGGGAGGCTTCAACGAGCAGTACTTC.

V is TRBV5-1 and J is TRBJ2-2; no definite D call. V was trimmed by 6 bases and J by 3 bases, leaving 21 bases between them. CDR3 size: 17 residues. Germline-derived CDR1 and CDR2 are SGHRS and YFSETQ. CDR3 residues: CASIPLNPIVHTGELFF. CDR3 nucleotides: TGCGCCAGCATTCCGTTAAACCCGATAGTGCACACCGGGGAGCTGTTTTTT.